This T cell receptor (beta chain) came from a study of T cell responses to AZD1222 COVID-19 vaccine. Study-level findings and limits: Two AZD1222 administrations were followed by greater Spike-specific TCR breadth and depth.

This clone was recorded once. Its antigen is still unknown. Clones were read by immunoSEQ multiplex PCR, and TCRdb kept only the in-frame ones, dropping some. This sample carries about 100,000 clones, 70% to 90% of them seen once, and the ten largest clones take roughly 2.5%. The sequencing here drew on peripheral blood, taken 28 days after the second AZD1222 dose. This sequence originates from an adult who received the AZD1222 COVID-19 vaccine.

The CDR3 DNA reads TGCGCCAGCAGCTTGGAGCCCCCCCAGGGGACGAATGGCTACACCTTC. Its translation is CASSLEPPQGTNGYTF. The rearrangement joins TRBV5-1 to TRBJ1-2; possibly TRBD1 for D (6 bases). The germline gives CDR1 SGHRS, CDR2 YFSETQ. V was clipped by 0 bases and J by 6 bases, with 18 bases between them. The CDR3 spans 16 residues.